Below, 8 T cell receptor beta chains from the same sample are listed, as sequenced in a study of blood T cell repertoires in COVID-19. Repertoires were generated with immunoSEQ multiplex PCR, while TCRdb's copy carries only in-frame clones and drops some. This table holds some 200,000 clones, 65% to 90% found once. The sample was peripheral blood. The receptors stem from a woman between 70 and 85 years old with COVID-19, enrolled during active disease.

The chain uses TRBV11-2 and TRBJ2-1; maybe TRBD2 (6 bases). V lost 3 bases, J lost 7 bases, and 13 bases lay in between. Germline V lookup: CDR1 SGHAT, CDR2 FQNNGV. This CDR3 has 14 amino acids. This CDR3 reads CASSFQRVNNEQFF. The CDR3 coding sequence is TGTGCCAGCAGCTTCCAGCGGGTCAATAATGAGCAGTTCTTC.

The chain employs TRBV6-6 and TRBJ2-1, with D perhaps TRBD2 (5 bases). CDR1 MNHNY and CDR2 SVGAGI come from the germline V gene (reference sequence). The CDR3 covers 12 residues. Trimming removed 8 bases at V and 5 bases at J, with 10 bases between. The CDR3 loop is CASSGGNNEQFF. CDR3 DNA: TGTGCCAGCTCCGGAGGTAACAATGAGCAGTTCTTC.

This rearrangement joins TRBV5-1 to TRBJ2-2; no firm D call. The length of the CDR3 is 16 residues. With 0 bases removed from V and 0 bases from J, the gap between germline ends came to 9 bases. Germline V lookup: CDR1 SGHRS, CDR2 YFSETQ. CDR3 loop: CASSLAGRSNTGELFF. As DNA, the CDR3 is TGCGCCAGCAGCTTGGCCGGCAGGTCGAACACCGGGGAGCTGTTTTTT.

The DNA of the CDR3 is TGTGCCAGCAGCCAAGGGACTAGCGGGAGAACCACCTACAATGAGCAGTTCTTC. Residues: CASSQGTSGRTTYNEQFF. The chain combines TRBV14 with TRBJ2-1, with TRBD2 identical over 13 bases. The CDR3 has 18 residues. CDR1 is SGHDN, CDR2 FVKESK, per germline. Germline trimming cut 1 base from V and 2 bases from J; bases unmatched to any gene: 5.

The J gene is TRBJ1-1, the V gene TRBV7-3; weak D call: TRBD1 (5 bases). The CDR3 is 16 amino acids. The germline V gene encodes CDR1 SGHTA and CDR2 FQGTGA. Trimming shortened V by 7 bases and J by 0 bases, and 18 bases separated the two germline ends. The CDR3 sequence is CASTYPFPTVNTEAFF. CDR3 DNA sequence: TGTGCCAGCACTTACCCCTTTCCGACAGTGAACACTGAAGCTTTCTTT.

This clone occurred once. This rearrangement joins TRBV11-2 to TRBJ1-1; D is ambiguous. V lost 4 bases and J lost 7, with 10 bases in between. The CDR3 length is 12 residues. Germline CDR1 is SGHAT and CDR2 is FQNNGV. CDR3 sequence (DNA): TGTGCCAGCAGCTCGATGGCCTTTGAAGCTTTCTTT. Translating gives CASSSMAFEAFF.

J is TRBJ2-1 and V is TRBV19; 7 bases align to TRBD1. V lost 10 bases and J lost 2; bases outside the gene matches: 8. This CDR3 comprises 14 residues. Germline V gives CDR1 LNHDA, CDR2 SQIVND (reference sequence). The DNA of the CDR3 is TGTGCCACCCGGGCAGGGGGTCCCTACAATGAGCAGTTCTTC. It yields the protein CATRAGGPYNEQFF.

The gene calls are TRBV29-1 and TRBJ1-2, with TRBD1 matching over 10 bases. The CDR3 has 13 residues. Trimming removed 3 bases from V and 7 bases from J; junction bases left unmatched: 5. Germline V gene lookup returns CDR1 SQVTM and CDR2 ANQGSEA. The CDR3, as DNA: TGCAGCGTTGACAGGACAGGGGGGAGTGGCTACACCTTC. Protein product: CSVDRTGGSGYTF. The full variable domain, in which reference TRBV29-1 and TRBJ1-2 provide the parts outside the CDR3, is SAVISQKPSRDICQRGTSLTIQCQVDSQVTMMFWYRQQPGQSLTLIATANQGSEATYESGFVIDKFPISRPNLTFSTLTVSNMSPEDSSIYLCSVDRTGGSGYTFGSGTRLTVV.